The present entry profiles one T cell receptor (beta chain) with its context. Antigen: not known. The data are from a study of T-cell memory formation after mild COVID-19. General study findings and limits: Those CD4+ clones that contracted were mainly in CM and EM (CD8+ ones in EMRA).

The germline V gene encodes CDR1 MNHEY and CDR2 SVGAGI. Trimming stripped 2 bases from V and 4 bases from J, with 5 bases between. CDR3 size: 13 residues. TCRdb redid the calling of the 5' RACE reads with MiXCR, one entry per CDR3 protein. Altogether approximately 500,000 distinct CDR3 sequences are present, around 25% being singletons, with the ten largest covering about an eighth. The chain uses TRBV6-5 and TRBJ2-2; no definite D call. The sample comprised PBMCs or a T cell subset sorted from them (not recorded which). The receptor comes from an adult woman who had mild COVID-19 (a few samples of this study predate the infection). Cell type and time point are not known. The CDR3: CASSYTGTGELFF. The CDR3 coding sequence is TGTGCCAGCAGTTACACGGGCACCGGGGAGCTGTTTTTT.